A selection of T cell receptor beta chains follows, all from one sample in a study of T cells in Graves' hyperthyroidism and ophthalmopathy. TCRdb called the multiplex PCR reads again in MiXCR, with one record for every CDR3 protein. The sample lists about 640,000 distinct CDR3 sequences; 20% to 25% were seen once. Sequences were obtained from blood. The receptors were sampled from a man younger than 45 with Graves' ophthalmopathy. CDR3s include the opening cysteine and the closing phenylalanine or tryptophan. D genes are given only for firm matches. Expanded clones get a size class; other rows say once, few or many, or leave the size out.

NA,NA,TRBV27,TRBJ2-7,TGTGCCAGCAGCTTCCGGGGCCACTCCTACGAGCAGTACTTC,CASSFRGHSYEQYF
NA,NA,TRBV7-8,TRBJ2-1,TGTGCCAGCAGCGGCCGGGACTGGCATTACAATGAGCAGTTCTTC,CASSGRDWHYNEQFF
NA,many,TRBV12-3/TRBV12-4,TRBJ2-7,TGTGCCAGCAGTATGATGGGTCCCTACGAGCAGTACTTC,CASSMMGPYEQYF
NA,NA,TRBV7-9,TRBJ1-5,TGTGCCAGCCGTCAGGGATTATCCACTAGCAATCAGCCCCAGCATTTT,CASRQGLSTSNQPQHF
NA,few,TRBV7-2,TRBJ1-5,TGTGCCAGCAGCTTAGGGGGTTACAATCAGCCCCAGCATTTT,CASSLGGYNQPQHF
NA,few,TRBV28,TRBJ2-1,TGTGTTTCGGGGCGGAGTACCAATGAGCAGTTCTTC,CVSGRSTNEQFF
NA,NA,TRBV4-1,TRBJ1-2,TGCGCCAGCAGCCCCGGTGGGGGTTACTATGGCTACACCTTC,CASSPGGGYYGYTF
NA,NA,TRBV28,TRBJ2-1,TGTGCCAGCAGTTTACAAGACTACAATGAGCAGTTCTTC,CASSLQDYNEQFF
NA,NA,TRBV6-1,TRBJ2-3,TGTGCCAGCAGTTTGGTGGACACAGATACGCAGTATTTT,CASSLVDTDTQYF
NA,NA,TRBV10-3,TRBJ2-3,TGTGCCATCAGTGAGCTGTCTAGCGGCACAGATACGCAGTATTTT,CAISELSSGTDTQYF
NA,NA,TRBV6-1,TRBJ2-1,TGTGCCAGCAGTGAACTACCTAATGAGCAGTTCTTC,CASSELPNEQFF
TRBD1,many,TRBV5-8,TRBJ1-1,TGTGCCAGCAGCGGATGGACAGGGAACACTGAAGCTTTCTTT,CASSGWTGNTEAFF
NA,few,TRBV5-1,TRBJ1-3,TGCGCCAGCAGCTTGGTTGGGGACATCTCTGGAAACACCATATATTTT,CASSLVGDISGNTIYF
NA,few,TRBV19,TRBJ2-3,TGTGCCAGTAGTCGCTATTTCACAGATACGCAGTATTTT,CASSRYFTDTQYF
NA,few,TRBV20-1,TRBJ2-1,TGCAGTGCCAAGACAGCTTCCAATGAGCAGTTCTTC,CSAKTASNEQFF
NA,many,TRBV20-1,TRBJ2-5,TGCAGTGCTAGACAGGAGAACGTAGAGACCCAGTACTTC,CSARQENVETQYF
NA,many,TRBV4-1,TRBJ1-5,TGCGCCAGCAGCCAACCTCTCAGGGGAAGAGATCAGCCCCAGCATTTT,CASSQPLRGRDQPQHF
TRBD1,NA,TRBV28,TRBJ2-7,TGTGCCAGCAGCGTCGGACAGGAGGTCTCCTACGAGCAGTACTTC,CASSVGQEVSYEQYF
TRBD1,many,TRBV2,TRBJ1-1,TGTGCCAGCAGTGACGGTAGAAGGAGACAGGGACGTCCTGAAGCTTTCTTT,CASSDGRRRQGRPEAFF
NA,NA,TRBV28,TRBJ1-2,TGTGCCAGCAGTGGACACTATGGCTACACCTTC,CASSGHYGYTF
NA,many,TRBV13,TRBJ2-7,TGTGCCAGCAGCGCGACTGTCATAGACGAGCAGTACTTC,CASSATVIDEQYF
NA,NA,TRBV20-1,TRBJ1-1,TGCAGTGCTAGTAGGGTTTCGAACACTGAAGCTTTCTTT,CSASRVSNTEAFF
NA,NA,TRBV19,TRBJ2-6,TGTGCCAGTAGTATGGGATACTTCGACACCGGGGCCAACGTCCTGACTTTC,CASSMGYFDTGANVLTF
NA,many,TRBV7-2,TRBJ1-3,TGTGCCAGCAGCTTAGCCAATTCTTTTGGACAGCGCTCTGGAAACACCATATATTTT,CASSLANSFGQRSGNTIYF
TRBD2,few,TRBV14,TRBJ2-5,TGTGCCAGCAGCCATTGGTCTAGCGGGAAGGGAGAGACCCAGTACTTC,CASSHWSSGKGETQYF
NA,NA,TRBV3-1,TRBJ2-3,TGTGCCAGCAGCCAAGACAGGGTACCAGATACGCAGTATTTT,CASSQDRVPDTQYF
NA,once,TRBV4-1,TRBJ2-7,TGCGCCAGCAGCCAACGAGACAGTCCCCCCTACGAGCAGTACTTC,CASSQRDSPPYEQYF
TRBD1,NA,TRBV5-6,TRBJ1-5,TGTGCCAGCAGCTGGACAGGCGAAGGGCCCCAGCATTTT,CASSWTGEGPQHF
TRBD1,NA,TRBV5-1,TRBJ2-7,TGCGCCAGCAGTGGCAGGGGGAACTCCTACGAGCAGTACTTC,CASSGRGNSYEQYF
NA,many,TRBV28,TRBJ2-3,TGTGCCAGCAGCTTTAGGCCCCCGTTAGGGGCAGATACGCAGTATTTT,CASSFRPPLGADTQYF
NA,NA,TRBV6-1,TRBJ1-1,TGTGCCAGCACTTGGGGGCTATTGGAGGATCAAGCTTTCTTT,CASTWGLLEDQAFF
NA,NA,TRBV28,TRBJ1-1,TGTGCCAGCAGTCCCTCCAGGGGTCTTTATATGAACACTGAAGCTTTCTTT,CASSPSRGLYMNTEAFF
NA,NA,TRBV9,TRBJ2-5,TGTGCCAGCAGCGCGGACAGTCAAGAGACCCAGTACTTC,CASSADSQETQYF
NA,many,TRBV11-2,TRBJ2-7,TGTGCCAGCAGCAGGCGGGACTACGAGCAGTACTTC,CASSRRDYEQYF
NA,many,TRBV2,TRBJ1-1,TGTGCCAGCAGTGAAGCCCAGACCCCCGGTCCGGACACTGAAGCTTTCTTT,CASSEAQTPGPDTEAFF
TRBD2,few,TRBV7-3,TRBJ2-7,TGTGCCAGCAGCTTAACGGCTAGCGGTCCCTACGAGCAGTACTTC,CASSLTASGPYEQYF
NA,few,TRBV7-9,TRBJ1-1,TGTGCCAGCAGCCAAGATTCGGGCCCGAACACTGAAGCTTTCTTT,CASSQDSGPNTEAFF
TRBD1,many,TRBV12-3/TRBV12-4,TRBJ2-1,TGTGCCAGCAGTTTCGACAGGGCGAGGCATGAGCAGTTCTTC,CASSFDRARHEQFF
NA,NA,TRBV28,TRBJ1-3,TGTGCCAGCAGTTTAACGAACTCTGGAAACACCATATATTTT,CASSLTNSGNTIYF
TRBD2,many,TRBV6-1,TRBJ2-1,TGTGCCAGCAGTGAATCTGCGGGGGAGAACAATGAGCAGTTCTTC,CASSESAGENNEQFF
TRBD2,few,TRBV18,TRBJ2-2,TGTGCCAGCCCGCCGGGGACTACCAACACCGGGGAGCTGTTTTTT,CASPPGTTNTGELFF
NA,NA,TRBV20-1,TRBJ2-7,TGCAGTGCTGACCCCGAGGGGCGATCCTACGAGCAGTACTTC,CSADPEGRSYEQYF
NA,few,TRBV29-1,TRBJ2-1,TGCAGCGTTGGGGGAAAGAGGAGCTCCTACAATGAGCAGTTCTTC,CSVGGKRSSYNEQFF
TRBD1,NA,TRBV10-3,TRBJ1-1,TGTGCCATCAGTGAGCCGGGACAGGGTGGCACTGAAGCTTTCTTT,CAISEPGQGGTEAFF
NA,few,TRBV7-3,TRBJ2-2,TGTGCCAGCAGCCCTACGACCGGGGAGCTGTTTTTT,CASSPTTGELFF
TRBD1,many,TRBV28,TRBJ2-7,TGTGCCAGCAGTTTATGGACAGGGATCGTTATGTCCCATAAGCAGTACTTC,CASSLWTGIVMSHKQYF
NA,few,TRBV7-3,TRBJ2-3,TGTGCCAGCAGCCGCCAACCCCCCGATACGCAGTATTTT,CASSRQPPDTQYF
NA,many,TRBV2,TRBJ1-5,TGTGCCAGCAGTGAAGGGTATGGGGCGGGCAATCAGCCCCAGCATTTT,CASSEGYGAGNQPQHF
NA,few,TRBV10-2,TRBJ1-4,TGCGCCAGCAGTGTTGGGGCAGGATCTAATGAAAAACTGTTTTTT,CASSVGAGSNEKLFF
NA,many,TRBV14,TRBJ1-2,TGTGCCAGCAGCCAAGGAAACTATGGCTACACCTTC,CASSQGNYGYTF
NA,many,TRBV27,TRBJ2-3,TGTGCCAGCAGTTTTACCCTCACAGATACGCAGTATTTT,CASSFTLTDTQYF
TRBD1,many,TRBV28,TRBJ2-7,TGTGCCAGCAGCTCGACAGGGATCCACGAGCAGTACTTC,CASSSTGIHEQYF
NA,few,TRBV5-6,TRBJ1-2,TGTGCCAGCAGCTTGGTCACTTCCCGTAACTATGGCTACACCTTC,CASSLVTSRNYGYTF
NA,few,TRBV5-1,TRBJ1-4,TGCGCCAGCAGCTTGGGTGGATCAGGGGAAAAACTGTTTTTT,CASSLGGSGEKLFF
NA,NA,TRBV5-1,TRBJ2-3,TGCGCCAGCAGCTCCAGGGTGGGCACAGATACGCAGTATTTT,CASSSRVGTDTQYF